This TCR beta chain was recorded in a study of tumor-infiltrating lymphocytes in primary liver carcinoma. From germline, CDR1 is MNHEY and CDR2 SVGEGT. CDR3 length: 17 amino acids. A primer matching the constant region was used to make TCR beta cDNA from 500 to 650 ng of total RNA. ARM-PCR, slightly modified, supplied the TCR beta libraries through three nested multiplex PCR rounds. TRBV1-TRBV30 forward primers paired with a C-beta reverse primer were used in the first two PCR rounds, which ran approximately 11 cycles each. TCRdb used MiXCR to reprocess the multiplex PCR reads, holding one entry per CDR3 protein. The sample has roughly 49,000 distinct CDR3 sequences; 65% to 85% are singletons. DNA and RNA were both co-extracted from approximately 20-30 mg of bulk tissue that had not been sorted.

The receptor was isolated from a man between 35 and 55 years old with primary liver carcinoma and hepatitis B virus infection. The sample comprised liver tumor tissue from sampling region 5. As for subset: tumor region T5, tumor centre. The chain couples TRBV6-2 or TRBV6-3 to TRBJ2-7; 12 positions match TRBD2. CDR3 sequence reads: CDSSYDGRTSGIYEQYF. The CDR3 DNA is TGTGACAGTAGTTATGATGGGAGGACTAGCGGGATCTACGAGCAGTACTTC.